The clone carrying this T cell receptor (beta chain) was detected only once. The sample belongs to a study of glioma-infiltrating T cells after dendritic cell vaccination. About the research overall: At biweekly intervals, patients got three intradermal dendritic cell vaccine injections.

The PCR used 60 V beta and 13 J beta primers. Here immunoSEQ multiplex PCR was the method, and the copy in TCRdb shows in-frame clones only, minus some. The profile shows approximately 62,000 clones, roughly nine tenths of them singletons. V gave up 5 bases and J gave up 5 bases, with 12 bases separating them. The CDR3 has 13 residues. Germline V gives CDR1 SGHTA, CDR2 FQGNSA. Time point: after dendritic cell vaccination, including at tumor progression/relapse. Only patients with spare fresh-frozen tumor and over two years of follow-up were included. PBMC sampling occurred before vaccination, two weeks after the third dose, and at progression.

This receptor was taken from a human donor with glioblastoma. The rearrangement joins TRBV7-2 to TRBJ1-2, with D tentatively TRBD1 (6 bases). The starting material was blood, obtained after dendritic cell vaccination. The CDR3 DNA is TGTGCCAGCAGCCTACGACAGGAGTATGGCTACACCTTC. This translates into CASSLRQEYGYTF.